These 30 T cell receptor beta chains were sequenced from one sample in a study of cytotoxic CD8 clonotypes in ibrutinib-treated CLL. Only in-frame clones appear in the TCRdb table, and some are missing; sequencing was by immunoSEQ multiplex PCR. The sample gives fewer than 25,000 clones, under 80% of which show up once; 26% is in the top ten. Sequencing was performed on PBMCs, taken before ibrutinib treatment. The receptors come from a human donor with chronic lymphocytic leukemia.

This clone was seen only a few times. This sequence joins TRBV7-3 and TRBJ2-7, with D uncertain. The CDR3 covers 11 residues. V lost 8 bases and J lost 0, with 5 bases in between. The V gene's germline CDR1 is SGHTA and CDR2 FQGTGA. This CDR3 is CASLDSYEQYF. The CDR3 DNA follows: TGTGCCAGCTTGGACTCCTACGAGCAGTACTTC.

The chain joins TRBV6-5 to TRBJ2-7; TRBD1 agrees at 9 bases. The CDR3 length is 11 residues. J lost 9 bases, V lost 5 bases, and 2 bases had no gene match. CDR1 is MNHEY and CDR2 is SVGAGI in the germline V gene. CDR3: CASSNRGRQYF. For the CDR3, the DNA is TGTGCCAGCAGTAACAGGGGGCGGCAGTACTTC.

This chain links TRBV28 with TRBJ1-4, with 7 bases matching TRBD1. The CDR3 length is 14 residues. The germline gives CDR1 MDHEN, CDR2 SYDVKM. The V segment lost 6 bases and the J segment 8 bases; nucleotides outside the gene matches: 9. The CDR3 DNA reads TGTGCCAGCAGACTACAGGGGATGGTGGAAAAACTGTTTTTT. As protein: CASRLQGMVEKLFF. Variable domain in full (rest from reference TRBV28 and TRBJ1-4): DVKVTQSSRYLVKRTGEKVFLECVQDMDHENMFWYRQDPGLGLRLIYFSYDVKMKEKGDIPEGYSVSREKKERFSLILESASTNQTSMYLCASRLQGMVEKLFFGSGTQLSVL.

The CDR3 sequence is CASRQFRGGPETQYF. CDR3 DNA sequence: TGTGCCAGCAGGCAATTTAGGGGAGGGCCGGAGACCCAGTACTTC. The chain recombines TRBV7-2 with TRBJ2-5, with 7 bases aligning to TRBD2. Germline V gene sequence: CDR1 SGHTA, CDR2 FQGNSA. J gave up 5 bases and V 6 bases, and 12 bases lay outside the gene matches. This CDR3 region has 15 residues.

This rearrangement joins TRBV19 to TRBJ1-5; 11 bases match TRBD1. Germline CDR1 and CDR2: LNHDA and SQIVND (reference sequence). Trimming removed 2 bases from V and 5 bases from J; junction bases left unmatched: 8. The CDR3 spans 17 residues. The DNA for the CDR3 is TGTGCCAGTAGTATAAGCCGGGACAGGGGGGGGTATCAGCCCCAGCATTTT. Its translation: CASSISRDRGGYQPQHF.

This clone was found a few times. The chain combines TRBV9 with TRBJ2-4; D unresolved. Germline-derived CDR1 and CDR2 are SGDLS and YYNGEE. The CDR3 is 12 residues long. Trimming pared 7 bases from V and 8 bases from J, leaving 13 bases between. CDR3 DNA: TGTGCCAGCCAACCTGGTTCGGACATTCAGTACTTC. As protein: CASQPGSDIQYF.

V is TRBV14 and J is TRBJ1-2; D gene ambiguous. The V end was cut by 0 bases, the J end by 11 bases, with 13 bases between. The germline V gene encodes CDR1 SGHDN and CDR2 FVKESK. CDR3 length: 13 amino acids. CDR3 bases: TGTGCCAGCAGCCAAGATTCCTGGGGAGCTTACACCTTC. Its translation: CASSQDSWGAYTF.

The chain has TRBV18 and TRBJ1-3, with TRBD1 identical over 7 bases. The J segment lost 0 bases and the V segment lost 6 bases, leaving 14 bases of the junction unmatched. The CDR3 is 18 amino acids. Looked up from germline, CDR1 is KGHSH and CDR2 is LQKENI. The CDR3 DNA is TGTGCCAGCTCCCCCCTCACCTTCGGGACAGTCTCTGGAAACACCATATATTTT. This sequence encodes CASSPLTFGTVSGNTIYF.

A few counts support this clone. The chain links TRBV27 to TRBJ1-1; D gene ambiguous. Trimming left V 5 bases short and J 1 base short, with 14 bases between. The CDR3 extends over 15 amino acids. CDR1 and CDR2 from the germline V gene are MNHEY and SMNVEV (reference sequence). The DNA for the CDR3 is TGTGCCAGCAGTCCACCACCAGGAGCGAACACTGAAGCTTTCTTT. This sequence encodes CASSPPPGANTEAFF.

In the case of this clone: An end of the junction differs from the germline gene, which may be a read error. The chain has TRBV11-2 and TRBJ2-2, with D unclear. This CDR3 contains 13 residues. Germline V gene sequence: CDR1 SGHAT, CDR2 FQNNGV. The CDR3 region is CASTLVGSGELFF. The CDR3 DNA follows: TGTGCCAGCACCTTAGTGGGATCCGGGGAGCTGTTTTTT. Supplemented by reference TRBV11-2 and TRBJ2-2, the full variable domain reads EAGVAQSPRYKIIEKRQSVAFWCNPISGHATLYWYQQILGQGPKLLIQFQNNGVVDDSQLPKDRFSAERLKGVDSTLKIQPAKLEDSAVYLCASTLVGSGELFFGEGSRLTVL.

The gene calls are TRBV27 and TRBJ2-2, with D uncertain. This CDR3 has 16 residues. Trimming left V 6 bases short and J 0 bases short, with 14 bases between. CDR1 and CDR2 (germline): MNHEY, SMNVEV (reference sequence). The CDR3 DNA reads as TGTGCCAGCAGGCTACGAGACGTAGCGAACACCGGGGAGCTGTTTTTT. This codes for CASRLRDVANTGELFF.

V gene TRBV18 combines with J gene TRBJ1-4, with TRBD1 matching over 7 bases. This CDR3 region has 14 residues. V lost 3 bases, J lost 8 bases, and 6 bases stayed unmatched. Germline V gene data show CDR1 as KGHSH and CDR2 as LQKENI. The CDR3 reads CASSPGTELEKLFF. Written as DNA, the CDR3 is TGTGCCAGCTCACCCGGGACAGAATTAGAAAAACTGTTTTTT.

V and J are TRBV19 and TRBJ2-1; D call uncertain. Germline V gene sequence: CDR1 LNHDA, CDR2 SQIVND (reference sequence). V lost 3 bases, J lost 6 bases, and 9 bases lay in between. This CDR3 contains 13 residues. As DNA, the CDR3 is TGTGCCAGTAGTATGGGTAGGATCAATGAGCAGTTCTTC. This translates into CASSMGRINEQFF.

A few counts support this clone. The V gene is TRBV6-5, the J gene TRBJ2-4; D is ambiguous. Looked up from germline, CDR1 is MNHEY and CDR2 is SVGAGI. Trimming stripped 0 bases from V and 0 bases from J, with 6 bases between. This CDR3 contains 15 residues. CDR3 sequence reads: CASSYSELAKNIQYF. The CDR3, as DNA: TGTGCCAGCAGTTACTCGGAGTTAGCCAAAAACATTCAGTACTTC.

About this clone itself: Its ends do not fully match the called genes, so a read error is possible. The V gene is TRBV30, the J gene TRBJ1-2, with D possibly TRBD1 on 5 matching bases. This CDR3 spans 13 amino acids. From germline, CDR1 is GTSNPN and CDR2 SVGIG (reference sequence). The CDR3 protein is CAWSSGWSQGNSF. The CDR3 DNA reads TGTGCCTGGAGTTCCGGGTGGTCGCAGGGCAACTCCTTC.

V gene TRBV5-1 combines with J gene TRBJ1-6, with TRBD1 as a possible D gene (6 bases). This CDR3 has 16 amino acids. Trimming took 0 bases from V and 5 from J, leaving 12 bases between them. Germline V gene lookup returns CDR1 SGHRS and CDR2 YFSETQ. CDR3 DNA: TGCGCCAGCAGCTTGGCGGTTCGACAGGATAATTCACCCCTCCACTTT. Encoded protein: CASSLAVRQDNSPLHF.

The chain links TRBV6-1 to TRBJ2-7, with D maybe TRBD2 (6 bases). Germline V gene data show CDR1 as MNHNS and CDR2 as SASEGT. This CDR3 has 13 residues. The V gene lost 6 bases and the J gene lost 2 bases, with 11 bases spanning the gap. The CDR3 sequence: CASREGSTYEQYF. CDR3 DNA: TGTGCCAGCAGGGAGGGGAGTACCTACGAGCAGTACTTC.

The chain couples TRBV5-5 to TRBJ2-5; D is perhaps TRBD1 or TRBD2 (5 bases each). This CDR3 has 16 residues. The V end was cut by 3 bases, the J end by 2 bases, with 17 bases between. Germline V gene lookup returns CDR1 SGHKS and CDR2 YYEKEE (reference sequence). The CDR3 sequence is CASSWWGGTVQETQYF. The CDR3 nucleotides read TGTGCCAGCAGCTGGTGGGGTGGGACGGTACAAGAGACCCAGTACTTC. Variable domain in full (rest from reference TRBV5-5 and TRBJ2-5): DAGVTQSPTHLIKTRGQQVTLRCSPISGHKSVSWYQQVLGQGPQFIFQYYEKEERGRGNFPDRFSARQFPNYSSELNVNALLLGDSALYLCASSWWGGTVQETQYFGPGTRLLVL.

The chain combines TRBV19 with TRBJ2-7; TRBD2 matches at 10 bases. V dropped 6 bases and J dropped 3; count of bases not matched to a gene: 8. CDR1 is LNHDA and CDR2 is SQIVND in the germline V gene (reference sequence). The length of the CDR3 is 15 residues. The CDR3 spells CASSRTSGGVYEQYF. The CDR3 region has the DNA TGTGCCAGTAGCCGGACTAGCGGAGGGGTCTACGAGCAGTACTTC.

CDR3 loop: CASKQDTATNEKLFF. CDR3 in DNA: TGTGCCAGCAAACAAGACACTGCAACTAATGAAAAACTGTTTTTT. V usage is TRBV2 and J usage is TRBJ1-4; no clear D. V was trimmed by 7 bases and J by 0 bases, leaving 12 bases between them. Germline loops: CDR1 SNHLY, CDR2 FYNNEI. The CDR3 consists of 15 residues.

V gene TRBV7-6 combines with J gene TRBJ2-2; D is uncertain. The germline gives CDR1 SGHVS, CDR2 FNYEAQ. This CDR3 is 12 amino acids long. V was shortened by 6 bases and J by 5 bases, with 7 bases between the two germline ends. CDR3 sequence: CASSLETGELFF. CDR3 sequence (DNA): TGTGCCAGCAGTCTAGAGACCGGGGAGCTGTTTTTT.

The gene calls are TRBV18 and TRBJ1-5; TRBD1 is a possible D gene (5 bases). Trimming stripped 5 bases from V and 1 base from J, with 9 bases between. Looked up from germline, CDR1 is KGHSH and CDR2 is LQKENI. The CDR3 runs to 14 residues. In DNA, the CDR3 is TGTGCCAGCTCAACAGGACCGAGCAATCAGCCCCAGCATTTT. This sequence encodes CASSTGPSNQPQHF.

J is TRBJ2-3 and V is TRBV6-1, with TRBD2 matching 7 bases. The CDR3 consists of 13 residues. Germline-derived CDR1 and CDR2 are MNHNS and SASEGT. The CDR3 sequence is CAGRAESADTQYF. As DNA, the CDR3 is TGTGCTGGGAGGGCCGAGAGTGCAGATACGCAGTATTTT.

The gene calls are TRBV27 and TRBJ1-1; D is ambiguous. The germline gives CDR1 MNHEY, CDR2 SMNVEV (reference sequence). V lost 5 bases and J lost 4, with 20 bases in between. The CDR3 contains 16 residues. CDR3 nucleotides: TGTGCCAGCAGTACCCGACTGTCCGGTTTGGGCACTGAAGCTTTCTTT. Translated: CASSTRLSGLGTEAFF.

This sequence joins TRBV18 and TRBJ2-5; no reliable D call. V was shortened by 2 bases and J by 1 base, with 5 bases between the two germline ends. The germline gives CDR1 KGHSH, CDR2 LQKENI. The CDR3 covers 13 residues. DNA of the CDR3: TGTGCCAGCTCACCAACTCGCCAAGAGACCCAGTACTTC. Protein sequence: CASSPTRQETQYF.

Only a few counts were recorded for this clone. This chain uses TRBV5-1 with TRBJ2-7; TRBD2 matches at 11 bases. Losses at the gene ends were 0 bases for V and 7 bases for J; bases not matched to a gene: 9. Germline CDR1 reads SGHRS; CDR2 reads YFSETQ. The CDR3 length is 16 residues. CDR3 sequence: CASSLELAGALWEQYF. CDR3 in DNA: TGCGCCAGCAGCTTGGAACTAGCGGGAGCCCTTTGGGAGCAGTACTTC.

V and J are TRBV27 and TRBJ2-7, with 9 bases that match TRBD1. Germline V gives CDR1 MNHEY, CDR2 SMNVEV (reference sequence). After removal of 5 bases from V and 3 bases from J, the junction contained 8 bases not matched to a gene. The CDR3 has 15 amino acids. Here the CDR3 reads CASSIRQGGNYEQYF. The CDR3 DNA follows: TGTGCCAGCAGTATCAGACAGGGGGGAAACTACGAGCAGTACTTC.

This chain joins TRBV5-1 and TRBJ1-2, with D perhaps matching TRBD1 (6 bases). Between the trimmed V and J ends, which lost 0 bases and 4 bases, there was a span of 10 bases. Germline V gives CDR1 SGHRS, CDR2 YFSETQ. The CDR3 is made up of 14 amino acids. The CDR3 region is CASSLEEGGYGYTF. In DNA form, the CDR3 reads TGCGCCAGCAGCTTGGAGGAGGGGGGCTATGGCTACACCTTC. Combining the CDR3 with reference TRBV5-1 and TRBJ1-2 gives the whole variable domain KAGVTQTPRYLIKTRGQQVTLSCSPISGHRSVSWYQQTPGQGLQFLFEYFSETQRNKGNFPGRFSGRQFSNSRSEMNVSTLELGDSALYLCASSLEEGGYGYTFGSGTRLTVV.

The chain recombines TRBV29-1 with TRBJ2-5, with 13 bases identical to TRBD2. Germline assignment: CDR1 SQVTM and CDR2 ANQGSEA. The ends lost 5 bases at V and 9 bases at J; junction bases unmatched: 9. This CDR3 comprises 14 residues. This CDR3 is CSVLGLAGEGAQYF. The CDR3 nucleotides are TGCAGCGTTTTAGGACTAGCGGGAGAGGGGGCCCAGTACTTC.

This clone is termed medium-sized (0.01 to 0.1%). The CDR3 DNA sequence: TGTGCCAGTAGTCCGGGGACTCTAAACATTCAGTACTTC. It codes for CASSPGTLNIQYF. The chain joins TRBV19 to TRBJ2-4; a possible D gene is TRBD2 (6 bases). This CDR3 has 13 amino acids. V lost 5 bases and J 6 bases, leaving 11 bases between the germline ends. The germline gives CDR1 LNHDA, CDR2 SQIVND (reference sequence). The whole variable domain, remainder taken from reference TRBV19 and TRBJ2-4, is DGGITQSPKYLFRKEGQNVTLSCEQNLNHDAMYWYRQDPGQGLRLIYYSQIVNDFQKGDIAEGYSVSREKKESFPLTVTSAQKNPTAFYLCASSPGTLNIQYFGAGTRLSVL.